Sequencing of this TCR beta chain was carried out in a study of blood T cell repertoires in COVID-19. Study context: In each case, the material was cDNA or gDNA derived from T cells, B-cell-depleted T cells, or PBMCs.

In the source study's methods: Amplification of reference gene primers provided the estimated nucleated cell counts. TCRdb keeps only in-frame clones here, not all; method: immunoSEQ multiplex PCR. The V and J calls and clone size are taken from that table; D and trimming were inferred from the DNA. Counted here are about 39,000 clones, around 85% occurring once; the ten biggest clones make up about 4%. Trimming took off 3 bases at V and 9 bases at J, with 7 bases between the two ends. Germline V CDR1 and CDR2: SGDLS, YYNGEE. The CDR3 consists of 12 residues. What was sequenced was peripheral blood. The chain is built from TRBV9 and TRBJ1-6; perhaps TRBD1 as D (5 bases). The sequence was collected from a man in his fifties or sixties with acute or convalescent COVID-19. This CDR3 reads CASSETGSPLHF. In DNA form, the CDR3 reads TGTGCCAGCAGCGAAACAGGTTCACCCCTCCACTTT.